These 30 T cell receptor beta chains originate from one sample sequenced in a study of graft-versus-host responses after intestinal transplantation (dated by TCRdb to the early 2020s). Their antigens are not known. This specimen's time point label, per the study, means: cells obtained before transplantation from donor or recipient. The library relied on the immunoSEQ multiplex PCR assay. TCRdb re-hosts the immuneACCESS table, in-frame sequences only. Its copies lack some clones; in the studies checked, an unresolved V gene accounts for under half of them, and the cause for the rest is not known. The sample data list around 88,000 clones, and over 80% of these were observed just once. About 18% of the sample goes to the ten largest clones. The sample in question was unstimulated CD8+ T cells sorted from spleen or lymph node cells, obtained before intestinal transplant. These receptors were obtained from a human donor who received an intestinal transplant.

This clone has only a few counts. This chain joins TRBV7-3 and TRBJ2-1; 7 bases match TRBD1. CDR3 length: 15 residues. The junction had 6 bases not matched to a gene; V was cut back by 5 bases and J by 2 bases. CDR1 is SGHTA and CDR2 is FQGTGA in the germline V gene. The CDR3 bases are TGTGCCAGCAGCACAGAGGGGGCTCCCTACAATGAGCAGTTCTTC. This sequence encodes CASSTEGAPYNEQFF. Full variable domain (missing parts from reference TRBV7-3 and TRBJ2-1): GAGVSQTPSNKVTEKGKYVELRCDPISGHTALYWYRQSLGQGPEFLIYFQGTGAADDSGLPNDRFFAVRPEGSVSTLKIQRTERGDSAVYLCASSTEGAPYNEQFFGPGTRLTVL.

The rearrangement joins TRBV9 to TRBJ1-1, with D hard to call. The CDR3 loop spans 13 amino acids. In germline, CDR1 is SGDLS, CDR2 YYNGEE. The V gene lost 3 bases and the J gene lost 1 base, with 7 bases spanning the gap. Here the CDR3 reads CASSETANTEAFF. The CDR3 DNA reads as TGTGCCAGCAGCGAGACGGCGAACACTGAAGCTTTCTTT.

The gene calls are TRBV5-1 and TRBJ2-5; maybe TRBD1 (6 bases). The length of the CDR3 is 14 residues. Deletions cut 2 bases from V and 3 bases from J, with 11 bases between. In germline, CDR1 is SGHRS, CDR2 YFSETQ. DNA of the CDR3: TGCGCCAGCAGCTTACAGGGTGATGAAGAGACCCAGTACTTC. Its protein is CASSLQGDEETQYF.

V usage is TRBV7-6 and J usage is TRBJ1-1; no clear D gene. The V end lost 5 bases, the J end lost 7 bases, and 14 bases lay between the germline ends. In germline, CDR1 is SGHVS, CDR2 FNYEAQ. The CDR3 has 13 residues. The CDR3 loop is CASSPTRGDEAFF. For the CDR3, the DNA is TGTGCCAGCAGCCCAACTCGGGGTGATGAAGCTTTCTTT.

The genes are TRBV11-2 and TRBJ2-2; TRBD1 aligns across 9 bases. V shed 5 bases, J shed 7 bases, and the junction held 8 bases outside the gene matches. The CDR3 has 15 amino acids. Germline CDR1 is SGHAT and CDR2 is FQNNGV. The CDR3 DNA sequence: TGTGCCAGCAGCCCCCCGACAGGGGGTAACGGGGAGCTGTTTTTT. Translated: CASSPPTGGNGELFF.

The J gene is TRBJ2-5, the V gene TRBV6-5; 8 nucleotides align to TRBD1. V was pared by 0 bases and J by 3 bases, with 0 bases of the junction left unmatched. The CDR3 consists of 14 residues. The V gene's germline CDR1 is MNHEY and CDR2 SVGAGI. Here the CDR3 DNA reads TGTGCCAGCAGTTACTCGACAGGGGAAGAGACCCAGTACTTC. Translated, it gives CASSYSTGEETQYF.

This chain connects TRBV4-2 to TRBJ2-5; 13 nucleotides agree with TRBD2. Gene TRBJ2-7 matches the end of the DNA better, so the J call may be wrong. Per germline, CDR1 LGHNA and CDR2 YNFKEQ. The CDR3 has 18 amino acids. The CDR3 bases are TGTGCCAGCAGCCCTGGACTAGCGGGGGAAGAAGGGGCCTACGAGCAGTACTTC. Amino acid sequence: CASSPGLAGEEGAYEQYF.

The V call is TRBV5-1, the J call TRBJ2-3; 7 positions match TRBD2. The germline V gene has CDR1 SGHRS and CDR2 YFSETQ. Trimming cost V 0 bases and J 2 bases; bases outside gene matches: 9. This CDR3 has 17 amino acids. CDR3 protein: CASSLVRAGDFTDTQYF. In DNA, the CDR3 is TGCGCCAGCAGCTTGGTGCGGGCGGGGGATTTCACAGATACGCAGTATTTT. Supplemented by reference TRBV5-1 and TRBJ2-3, the full variable domain reads KAGVTQTPRYLIKTRGQQVTLSCSPISGHRSVSWYQQTPGQGLQFLFEYFSETQRNKGNFPGRFSGRQFSNSRSEMNVSTLELGDSALYLCASSLVRAGDFTDTQYFGPGTRLTVL.

The J gene is TRBJ1-3, the V gene TRBV9; D uncertain. The CDR3 has 19 amino acids. In germline, CDR1 is SGDLS, CDR2 YYNGEE. Trimming cost V 1 base and J 4 bases, with 24 bases left between them. CDR3 in DNA: TGTGCCAGCAGCGTAACGGACTCAGGTGTTGAAGTGTACGGAAACACCATATATTTT. Its translation is CASSVTDSGVEVYGNTIYF.

The genes are TRBV4-1 and TRBJ2-1, with TRBD1 matching over 9 bases. The J segment lost 2 bases and the V segment lost 0 bases, leaving 5 bases of the junction unmatched. The CDR3 consists of 17 residues. CDR1 MGHRA and CDR2 YSYEKL come from the germline V gene. The chain's CDR3 is CASSQDMGQGTYNEQFF. The CDR3 DNA follows: TGCGCCAGCAGCCAAGACATGGGACAGGGTACCTACAATGAGCAGTTCTTC.

The chain combines TRBV2 with TRBJ2-5; 10 bases align to TRBD2. The CDR3 runs to 13 residues. Losses at the gene ends were 6 bases for V and 12 bases for J; bases not matched to a gene: 10. CDR1 and CDR2 (germline): SNHLY, FYNNEI. The CDR3: CASSPSGGPPEYF. The CDR3 DNA sequence: TGTGCCAGCAGCCCTAGCGGGGGACCCCCCGAGTACTTC.

This chain joins TRBV7-9 and TRBJ2-3; D remains ambiguous. This CDR3 region has 15 residues. V dropped 5 bases and J dropped 4 bases, with 16 bases sitting between them. Per germline, CDR1 SEHNR and CDR2 FQNEAQ (reference sequence). The CDR3 loop reads CASSPKVVSPDTQYF. CDR3 DNA sequence: TGTGCCAGCAGCCCTAAAGTGGTATCCCCAGATACGCAGTATTTT.

V usage is TRBV27 and J usage is TRBJ2-7, with D possibly matching TRBD2 (5 bases). The V end was cut by 5 bases, the J end by 3 bases, with 17 bases between. The CDR3 is 15 residues long. CDR1 is MNHEY and CDR2 is SMNVEV in the germline V gene (reference sequence). The CDR3 loop reads CASSPRTDGDYEQYF. CDR3 nucleotides: TGTGCCAGCAGTCCAAGGACGGACGGGGACTACGAGCAGTACTTC.

The chain couples TRBV4-1 to TRBJ1-5; D might be TRBD1 (5 bases). Germline V gene sequence: CDR1 MGHRA, CDR2 YSYEKL. The CDR3 is 15 amino acids. V dropped 0 bases and J dropped 7 bases, with 13 bases sitting between them. This CDR3 reads CASSQDPHRPQPQHF. The CDR3 nucleotides read TGCGCCAGCAGCCAAGATCCGCACAGGCCGCAGCCCCAGCATTTT.

This clone was observed once. The chain recombines TRBV5-8 with TRBJ1-5; D uncertain. The CDR3 length is 15 residues. Per the germline V gene, CDR1 is SGHTS and CDR2 is YDEGEE. V gave up 0 bases and J gave up 0 bases, with 7 bases separating them. The CDR3 here is CASSLGDNSNQPQHF. The CDR3 DNA reads TGTGCCAGCAGCTTGGGAGATAATAGCAATCAGCCCCAGCATTTT.

This sequence joins TRBV28 and TRBJ2-4, with D perhaps matching TRBD1 (6 bases). This CDR3 has 16 residues. The ends were cut back, 6 bases at V and 4 bases at J, with 19 bases in the middle. Germline CDR1 is MDHEN and CDR2 is SYDVKM. CDR3 residues: CASSRPTGTPKNIQYF. The DNA for the CDR3 is TGTGCCAGCAGCCGCCCTACCGGGACACCTAAAAACATTCAGTACTTC.

J is TRBJ1-2 and V is TRBV20-1; unclear D gene. Germline assignment: CDR1 DFQATT and CDR2 SNEGSKA (reference sequence). V was shortened by 2 bases and J by 1 base, with 2 bases between the two germline ends. This CDR3 contains 11 residues. DNA of the CDR3: TGCAGTGCTAGACATAACTATGGCTACACCTTC. Translation: CSARHNYGYTF.

For the CDR3, the DNA is TGCGCCAGCAGCTTTCGGGAGGGCCCCAACAATGAGCAGTTCTTC. Translation: CASSFREGPNNEQFF. The genes are TRBV5-1 and TRBJ2-1, with 8 nucleotides matching TRBD2. The germline V gene encodes CDR1 SGHRS and CDR2 YFSETQ. The CDR3 has 15 amino acids. J gave up 5 bases and V 2 bases, and 6 bases lay outside the gene matches.

The rearrangement uses TRBV9 and TRBJ1-5; unclear D gene. This CDR3 comprises 14 residues. The V end lost 0 bases, the J end lost 1 base, and 5 bases lay between the germline ends. From germline, CDR1 is SGDLS and CDR2 YYNGEE. In nucleotides, the CDR3 is TGTGCCAGCAGCGTAGGCTGGAGCAATCAGCCCCAGCATTTT. As protein: CASSVGWSNQPQHF.

The V gene is TRBV7-9, the J gene TRBJ2-7; D is undetermined. V shed 5 bases and J shed 1 base, with 9 bases lying between them. Germline CDR1 and CDR2: SEHNR and FQNEAQ (reference sequence). The CDR3 spans 13 residues. In nucleotides, the CDR3 is TGTGCCAGCAGCCCAATTAATTCCTACGAGCAGTACTTC. This codes for CASSPINSYEQYF.

The gene calls are TRBV27 and TRBJ2-4; D remains unclear. CDR1 and CDR2 from the germline V gene are MNHEY and SMNVEV (reference sequence). Trimming left V 6 bases short and J 4 bases short, with 13 bases between. The CDR3 loop spans 14 amino acids. CDR3 in DNA: TGTGCCAGCAGCTACCTCGGTCCTAAAAACATTCAGTACTTC. Translation: CASSYLGPKNIQYF.

This rearrangement joins TRBV9 to TRBJ1-2; D might be TRBD1 (6 bases). The ends were cut back, 0 bases at V and 3 bases at J, with 9 bases in the middle. The CDR3 sequence is 14 residues long. Germline lookup yields CDR1 SGDLS and CDR2 YYNGEE. The DNA of the CDR3 is TGTGCCAGCAGCGTAGAGGACAGCCACTATGGCTACACCTTC. This gives the protein CASSVEDSHYGYTF.

V and J are TRBV4-2 and TRBJ2-5; 7 nucleotides agree with TRBD2. The J call may not be correct, given that the DNA end is closer to TRBJ2-7. The germline V gene encodes CDR1 LGHNA and CDR2 YNFKEQ. The CDR3 contains 16 residues. CDR3 protein: CASSQEDELAAYEQYF. The CDR3 DNA follows: TGTGCCAGCAGCCAAGAGGATGAGCTAGCGGCCTACGAGCAGTACTTC.

The chain combines TRBV19 with TRBJ2-4; no definite D call. There are 14 residues in the CDR3. Germline V gene lookup returns CDR1 LNHDA and CDR2 SQIVND (reference sequence). V was cut by 7 bases and J by 6 bases, with 16 bases left in between. The CDR3 DNA follows: TGTGCCAGTACGGAGTGGCAAGGCGGAAACATTCAGTACTTC. Protein product: CASTEWQGGNIQYF.

This sequence joins TRBV27 and TRBJ2-3; 7 nucleotides line up with TRBD2. The CDR3 is 15 residues long. Germline V lookup: CDR1 MNHEY, CDR2 SMNVEV (reference sequence). With 2 bases clipped from V and 2 bases from J, the junction kept 4 bases outside the gene matches. CDR3 amino acids: CASSLAGVFTDTQYF. In nucleotides, the CDR3 is TGTGCCAGCAGTTTAGCGGGAGTTTTCACAGATACGCAGTATTTT.

V and J are TRBV30 and TRBJ2-7, with D hard to call. CDR3 length: 13 residues. Germline V gives CDR1 GTSNPN, CDR2 SVGIG (reference sequence). V shed 4 bases and J shed 3 bases, with 13 bases lying between them. CDR3 bases: TGTGCCTGGACCTATGGCGTCGGCTACGAGCAGTACTTC. Its translation: CAWTYGVGYEQYF.

The chain carries TRBV5-1 and TRBJ1-1; 9 positions match TRBD1. The trim removed 4 bases at V and 4 bases at J, leaving 5 bases unmatched. The CDR3 contains 14 residues. Germline V gene data show CDR1 as SGHRS and CDR2 as YFSETQ. This chain's CDR3 is CASSIGQGSTEAFF. The CDR3 DNA reads TGCGCCAGCAGCATAGGACAGGGGAGCACTGAAGCTTTCTTT.

This clone appeared once. V and J are TRBV7-9 and TRBJ2-1; D may be TRBD2 (6 bases). The CDR3 spans 13 residues. Trimming removed 1 base at V and 9 bases at J, with 10 bases between. Germline V lookup: CDR1 SEHNR, CDR2 FQNEAQ (reference sequence). CDR3 protein: CASSLGGLSEQFF. CDR3 DNA: TGTGCCAGCAGCTTAGGGGGACTGTCTGAGCAGTTCTTC.

The chain recombines TRBV7-3 with TRBJ2-7, with a weak D call TRBD2 (6 bases). Germline values: CDR1 SGHTA, CDR2 FQGTGA. With 5 bases removed from V and 6 bases from J, the gap between germline ends came to 14 bases. The CDR3 covers 13 residues. The chain's CDR3 is CASSPQDYGEQYF. CDR3 DNA: TGTGCCAGCAGCCCACAGGACTACGGCGAGCAGTACTTC.

The chain is built from TRBV15 and TRBJ2-1; weak D call: TRBD2 (6 bases). V dropped 5 bases and J dropped 7 bases, with 12 bases sitting between them. CDR1 and CDR2 from the germline V gene are LNHNV and YYDKDF (reference sequence). The CDR3 consists of 13 residues. The CDR3 DNA reads TGTGCCACCAGCGAGGGACTTCATAATGAGCAGTTCTTC. This encodes CATSEGLHNEQFF.